Shown below are 14 T cell receptor beta chains from a single sample sequenced in a study of PD-1 blockade in classical Hodgkin lymphoma. Time point specified: cycle 4 day 1 (C4D1), after 5 to 7 weeks of nivolumab. Every patient relapsed after autologous stem cell transplantation, and brentuximab vedotin exposure varied. Profiling relied on immunoSEQ multiplex PCR, and the TCRdb table lists in-frame clones only, not all of them. Among tens of thousands of clones listed, approximately 94% were seen once. The source material was peripheral blood mononuclear cells (PBMCs), sampled before the fourth cycle of nivolumab. The source is a human donor with classical Hodgkin lymphoma.

The chain links TRBV2 to TRBJ1-6, with no clear D. The CDR3 is 16 amino acids. The V and J ends lost 6 bases and 0 bases respectively, with 12 bases between them. CDR1 is SNHLY and CDR2 is FYNNEI in the germline V gene. The CDR3 DNA reads as TGTGCCAGCAGCCCCACAATCAGCTCCTATAATTCACCCCTCCACTTT. Translated, it gives CASSPTISSYNSPLHF.

This clone was detected once. V is TRBV7-9 and J is TRBJ2-5; D gene unclear. Trimming left V 5 bases short and J 4 bases short, with 2 bases between. Germline V gene data show CDR1 as SEHNR and CDR2 as FQNEAQ (reference sequence). The CDR3 is made up of 10 amino acids. CDR3 sequence reads: CASSGETQYF. The CDR3 DNA sequence: TGTGCCAGCAGCGGAGAGACCCAGTACTTC.

The chain couples TRBV5-1 to TRBJ2-1; TRBD1 aligns across 7 bases. Germline CDR1 is SGHRS and CDR2 is YFSETQ. Losses at the gene ends were 4 bases for V and 2 bases for J; bases not matched to a gene: 9. The CDR3 totals 16 residues. This CDR3 reads CASSPRQGLTYNEQFF. CDR3 DNA: TGCGCCAGCAGCCCCCGACAGGGTCTTACCTACAATGAGCAGTTCTTC.

The J gene is TRBJ2-1, the V gene TRBV13; 12 positions agree with TRBD1. The V gene end was trimmed by 5 bases and the J gene end by 7 bases; junction bases not matched to a gene: 6. Germline V gene lookup returns CDR1 PRHDT and CDR2 FYEKMQ (reference sequence). The CDR3 covers 15 residues. CDR3 amino acids: CASSLGQGARNEQFF. As DNA, the CDR3 is TGTGCCAGCAGCCTGGGACAGGGGGCGCGGAATGAGCAGTTCTTC.

This clone showed up just once. This chain joins TRBV19 and TRBJ2-2, with D possibly TRBD1 on 6 matching bases. This CDR3 is built from 14 residues. Germline V CDR1 and CDR2: LNHDA, SQIVND (reference sequence). Trimming removed 4 bases at V and 7 bases at J, with 13 bases between. The CDR3 coding sequence is TGTGCCAGTAGTAGGGGGCACCCCGGCGGGGAGCTGTTTTTT. Translating it yields CASSRGHPGGELFF.

The V call is TRBV6-5, the J call TRBJ2-7; 7 bases line up with TRBD1. The V and J ends lost 6 bases and 3 bases, in that order; junction bases with no gene match: 8. CDR1 MNHEY and CDR2 SVGAGI come from the germline V gene. CDR3 length: 14 amino acids. CDR3 nucleotides: TGTGCCAGCAGAGGTGGGGGACAGCTCTACGAGCAGTACTTC. Protein: CASRGGGQLYEQYF.

This chain joins TRBV15 and TRBJ1-4; D remains unclear. CDR1 is LNHNV and CDR2 is YYDKDF in the germline V gene (reference sequence). V lost 0 bases and J lost 7, with 9 bases in between. The CDR3 spans 14 residues. The CDR3 DNA follows: TGTGCCACCAGCAGAGATGGACCGGGTGAAAAACTGTTTTTT. Amino acids: CATSRDGPGEKLFF.

The chain has TRBV4-1 and TRBJ1-1, with D hard to call. Germline CDR1 is MGHRA and CDR2 is YSYEKL. Trimming took 1 base from V and 3 from J, leaving 3 bases between them. This CDR3 region has 12 residues. This CDR3 reads CASSQGYTEAFF. The CDR3 coding sequence is TGCGCCAGCAGCCAAGGGTACACTGAAGCTTTCTTT.

V gene TRBV19 combines with J gene TRBJ2-3; 7 bases fit TRBD1. With V trimmed by 1 base and J by 4 bases, 8 bases remained unmatched. This CDR3 contains 16 residues. Germline CDR1 reads LNHDA; CDR2 reads SQIVND (reference sequence). CDR3 sequence: CASSIGTGTAPDTQYF. The CDR3 DNA is TGTGCCAGTAGTATAGGAACCGGGACAGCCCCAGATACGCAGTATTTT.

This chain links TRBV25-1 with TRBJ1-2; D is undetermined. The CDR3 has 12 residues. Germline values: CDR1 MGHDK, CDR2 SYGVNS. Trimming took 0 bases from V and 4 from J, leaving 3 bases between them. In DNA form, the CDR3 reads TGTGCCAGCAGTGAATATGGCTATGGCTACACCTTC. Translated, it gives CASSEYGYGYTF.

The chain links TRBV13 to TRBJ2-5; the D is unclear. In germline, CDR1 is PRHDT, CDR2 FYEKMQ (reference sequence). The germline V and J ends were trimmed by 5 bases and 1 base, with 14 bases remaining between them. The CDR3 has 15 residues. The CDR3 is CASSTKRALQETQYF. The CDR3 DNA reads as TGTGCCAGCAGCACAAAAAGGGCCCTCCAAGAGACCCAGTACTTC.

The chain couples TRBV10-3 to TRBJ1-1; 8 nucleotides match TRBD1. Looked up from germline, CDR1 is ENHRY and CDR2 is SYGVKD. CDR3 length: 16 amino acids. V was clipped by 7 bases and J by 4 bases; unmatched bases: 14. The CDR3 DNA reads as TGTGCCATCACCGAAAGGACAGGGAGGGTGGGCACTGAAGCTTTCTTT. The encoded protein is CAITERTGRVGTEAFF.

This clone was recorded a few times. This chain links TRBV7-9 with TRBJ1-5; tentatively, D is TRBD1 (5 bases). Per germline, CDR1 SEHNR and CDR2 FQNEAQ (reference sequence). V lost 5 bases and J lost 6, with 11 bases in between. The CDR3 has 13 residues. The DNA of the CDR3 is TGTGCCAGCAGCAAGCAGGGACCTCAGCCCCAGCATTTT. It codes for CASSKQGPQPQHF.

The gene calls are TRBV7-3 and TRBJ1-1, with D perhaps TRBD1 (5 bases). CDR1 is SGHTA and CDR2 is FQGTGA in the germline V gene. V was clipped by 5 bases and J by 4 bases, with 14 bases between them. This CDR3 is built from 14 residues. This CDR3 reads CASSRPQGGTEAFF. CDR3 in DNA: TGTGCCAGCAGCCGACCCCAGGGAGGCACTGAAGCTTTCTTT.